This is a list of T cell receptor beta chains from one sample in a study of T cell responses to AZD1222 COVID-19 vaccine. Using immunoSEQ multiplex PCR, the repertoire was profiled, and TCRdb retains in-frame clones only, with some absent. The sample carries about 150,000 clones, 90% recorded once. The sequencing used peripheral blood, collected on day 0 of AZD1222 vaccination. The receptors here all came from an adult in good health. CDR3s include the opening cysteine and the closing phenylalanine or tryptophan. D genes are given only for firm matches. Some rows have no size entry. The others give once, few or many, or a class for an expanded clone.

v_call,clone_size,j_call,d_call,cdr3_aa,cdr3_nt
TRBV11-3,once,TRBJ2-2,TRBD2,CASSSSGVLSGELFF,TGTGCCAGCAGCAGTAGCGGGGTCCTCTCGGGGGAGCTGTTTTTT
TRBV10-3,-,TRBJ2-3,-,CATGETGDTQYF,TGTGCCACCGGGGAAACCGGGGATACGCAGTATTTT
TRBV27,-,TRBJ1-1,TRBD1,CASSSRQGNTEAFF,TGTGCCAGCAGTTCGAGACAGGGTAACACTGAAGCTTTCTTT
TRBV5-1,-,TRBJ2-2,TRBD2,CASSPIFSGRPNTGELFF,TGCGCCAGCAGCCCCATCTTTAGCGGGAGGCCGAACACCGGGGAGCTGTTTTTT
TRBV7-2,-,TRBJ1-6,TRBD1,CASSFQGATVASPLHF,TGTGCCAGCAGCTTTCAGGGGGCGACAGTTGCTTCACCCCTCCACTTT
TRBV7-6,-,TRBJ1-4,TRBD1,CASSFGTGGIGKLFF,TGTGCCAGCAGCTTCGGCACAGGGGGAATCGGGAAACTGTTTTTT
TRBV29-1,-,TRBJ1-1,-,CSVDGNTEAFF,TGCAGCGTCGACGGGAACACTGAAGCTTTCTTT
TRBV9,-,TRBJ1-3,-,CASSQRAPGNTIYF,TGTGCCAGCAGCCAAAGGGCCCCTGGAAACACCATATATTTT
TRBV7-8,-,TRBJ1-5,-,CASSTRGWNQPQHF,TGTGCCAGCTCCACACGGGGATGGAATCAGCCCCAGCATTTT
TRBV29-1,few,TRBJ2-3,-,CSVDAITSTDTQYF,TGCAGCGTTGACGCCATAACGAGCACAGATACGCAGTATTTT
TRBV10-3,-,TRBJ1-1,-,CAIGRGNTEAFF,TGTGCCATCGGGAGGGGTAACACTGAAGCTTTCTTT
TRBV27,-,TRBJ1-5,-,CASSFEGDQPQHF,TGTGCCAGCAGTTTTGAGGGCGATCAGCCCCAGCATTTT
TRBV6-6,-,TRBJ1-1,-,CASTNGRPGNTEAFF,TGTGCCAGCACTAACGGGAGGCCGGGAAACACTGAAGCTTTCTTT
TRBV2,once,TRBJ1-1,-,CASSRFEGSASEAFF,TGTGCCAGCAGTCGGTTCGAAGGCTCAGCTTCTGAAGCTTTCTTT
TRBV12-3/TRBV12-4,-,TRBJ1-1,-,CASSFGTLKPFF,TGTGCCAGCAGTTTCGGGACCCTGAAGCCTTTCTTT
TRBV11-3,-,TRBJ2-7,-,CASSFLIEQYF,TGTGCCAGCAGCTTCCTTATCGAGCAGTACTTC
TRBV19,-,TRBJ1-5,-,CASTGTYQYSNQPQHF,TGTGCCAGCACCGGGACCTACCAATATAGCAATCAGCCCCAGCATTTT
TRBV7-6,once,TRBJ1-1,-,CASSLLGRMNTEAFF,TGTGCCAGCAGCTTACTCGGACGGATGAACACTGAAGCTTTCTTT
TRBV13,-,TRBJ1-3,-,CASSFRGGRNSGNTIYF,TGTGCCAGCAGCTTTCGGGGAGGGCGCAACTCTGGAAACACCATATATTTT
TRBV13,many,TRBJ1-1,-,CASSLVVVGGEAFF,TGTGCCAGCAGCTTAGTAGTAGTTGGGGGGGAAGCTTTCTTT
TRBV4-1,once,TRBJ2-2,TRBD1,CASSHRDSHTGELFF,TGCGCCAGCAGCCACCGGGACAGCCACACCGGGGAGCTGTTTTTT
TRBV6-4,-,TRBJ1-6,-,CASSPDLGLSPLHF,TGTGCCAGCAGTCCTGATTTGGGACTTTCACCCCTCCACTTT